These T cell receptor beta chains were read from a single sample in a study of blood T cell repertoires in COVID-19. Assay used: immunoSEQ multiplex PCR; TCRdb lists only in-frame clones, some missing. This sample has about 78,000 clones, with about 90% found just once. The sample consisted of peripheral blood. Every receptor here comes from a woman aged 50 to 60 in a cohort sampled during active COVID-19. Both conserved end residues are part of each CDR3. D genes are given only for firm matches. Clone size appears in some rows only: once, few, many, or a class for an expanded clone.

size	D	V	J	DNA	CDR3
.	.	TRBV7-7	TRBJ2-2	TGTGCTAGCAGCTTAGCGCCTAGCCCCGGCACCGGGGAGCTGTTTTTT	CASSLAPSPGTGELFF
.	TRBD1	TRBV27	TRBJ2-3	TGTGCCAGCAGGCCACAGGGGAATACGCAGTATTTT	CASRPQGNTQYF
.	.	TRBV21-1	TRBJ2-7	TGTGCCACCCCAGCCCCAGAGGCCGAGCAGTACTTC	CATPAPEAEQYF
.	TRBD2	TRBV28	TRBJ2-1	TGTGCCAGCAGTCCTCTAGCGGGAGTCTCAGATGAGCAGTTCTTC	CASSPLAGVSDEQFF
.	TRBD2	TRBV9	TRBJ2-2	TGTGCCAGCAGCGTATACGGGAGGGGGGTCACCGGGGAGCTGTTTTTT	CASSVYGRGVTGELFF
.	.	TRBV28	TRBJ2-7	TGTGCCAGCAGTACAACAGTTCAGGAGGCTTCCTACGAGCAGTACTTC	CASSTTVQEASYEQYF
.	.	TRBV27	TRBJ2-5	TGTGCCAGTCAAAGTCCGGGGGAGACCCAGTACTTC	CASQSPGETQYF
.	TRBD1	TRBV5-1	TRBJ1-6	TGCGCCAGCAGCGCCAGGGGGGACCGTTCACCCCTCCACTTT	CASSARGDRSPLHF
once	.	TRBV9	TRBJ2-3	TGTGCCAGCAGCGTAGGAGAGGTTTCAGCAGATACGCAGTATTTT	CASSVGEVSADTQYF
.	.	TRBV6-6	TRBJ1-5	TGTGCCAGCAGTCCCCTCCAGGGGCAGCCCCAGCATTTT	CASSPLQGQPQHF
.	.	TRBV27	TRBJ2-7	TGTGCCAGCAGTGTCACTCCAGGGGGGCCCTACGAGCAGTACTTC	CASSVTPGGPYEQYF
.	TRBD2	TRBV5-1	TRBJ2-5	TGCGCCAGCAGCACCCCGACTAGCCCTCTAGATGGAGAGACCCAGTACTTC	CASSTPTSPLDGETQYF
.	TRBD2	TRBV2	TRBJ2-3	TGTGCCAGCCGTCCTAGCGGGAACACAGATACGCAGTATTTT	CASRPSGNTDTQYF
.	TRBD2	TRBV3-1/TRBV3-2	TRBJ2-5	TGTGCCAGCAGCCAAGGGCTAGCGGGAGCAGAGACCCAGTACTTC	CASSQGLAGAETQYF
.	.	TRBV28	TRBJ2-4	TGTGCCAGCAGTTACTCCAGGCCCCAAAACATTCAGTACTTC	CASSYSRPQNIQYF
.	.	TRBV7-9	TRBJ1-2	TGTGCCAGCAGCTTGGGCCCAGACAGAAACTATGGCTACACCTTC	CASSLGPDRNYGYTF
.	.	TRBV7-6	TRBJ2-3	TGTGCCAGCAGCTTAGGCCGGTCCACAGATACGCAGTATTTT	CASSLGRSTDTQYF
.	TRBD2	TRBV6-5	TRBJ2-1	TGTGCCACTAAGGCGGGAGGGGGTAATGAGCAGTTCTTC	CATKAGGGNEQFF
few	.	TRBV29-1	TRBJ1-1	TGCAGCGTTGACGAGGGTAACACTGAAGCTTTCTTT	CSVDEGNTEAFF
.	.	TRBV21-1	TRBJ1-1	TGTGCCAGCAGCAACCGGGTCGGTGGTGAAGCTTTCTTT	CASSNRVGGEAFF
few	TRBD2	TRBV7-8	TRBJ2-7	TGTGCCAGCAGCTTATCCGCTAGCGGGAGGGCCAGCAACGAGCAGTACTTC	CASSLSASGRASNEQYF
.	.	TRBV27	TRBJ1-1	TGTGCCAGCAGTTTGACCGTCACAGACACTGAAGCTTTCTTT	CASSLTVTDTEAFF
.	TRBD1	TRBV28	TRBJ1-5	TGTGCCAGCAATGTACAGGGGACTCAGCCCCAGCATTTT	CASNVQGTQPQHF
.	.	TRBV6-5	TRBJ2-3	TGTGCCAGCAGTTACTCGAACTTAGCGGATACAGATACGCAGTATTTT	CASSYSNLADTDTQYF
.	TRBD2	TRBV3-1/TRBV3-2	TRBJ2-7	TGTGCCAGCAGCCAAGAAGGAGCGGGAGCTTTATCCGAGCAGTACTTC	CASSQEGAGALSEQYF
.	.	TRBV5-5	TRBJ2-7	TGTGCCAGCAGCCTTGGAGCAGGGAGGACCTACGAGCAGTACTTC	CASSLGAGRTYEQYF
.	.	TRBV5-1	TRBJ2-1	TGCGCCAGCAGCTCCGCGGAGGAGCAGTTCTTC	CASSSAEEQFF
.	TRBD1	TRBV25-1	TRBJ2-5	TGTGCCAGCAGGCTCTCAGGGGGCGGAGAGACCCAGTACTTC	CASRLSGGGETQYF
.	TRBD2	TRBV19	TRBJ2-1	TGTGCCAGTAGTAACGAAGTCGGGACTAGGAACAATGAGCAGTTCTTC	CASSNEVGTRNNEQFF
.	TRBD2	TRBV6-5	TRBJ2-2	TGTGCCAGCAGTTACGGACTAGACGGCACCGGGGAGCTGTTTTTT	CASSYGLDGTGELFF
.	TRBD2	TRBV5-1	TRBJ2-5	TGCGCCAGCAGCTTCAACGGGAGGTCCTCGGAGACCCAGTACTTC	CASSFNGRSSETQYF
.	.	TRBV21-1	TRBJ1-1	TGTGCCAGCAACTCCTACGGGCAATCCATCGTTAGACAGACACAGAACACTGAAGCTTTCTTT	CASNSYGQSIVRQTQNTEAFF
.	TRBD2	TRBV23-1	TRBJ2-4	TGCGCCAGCTCTCCCGGCGGGGGAAGCGGGACTTGTAACATTCAGTACTTC	CASSPGGGSGTCNIQYF
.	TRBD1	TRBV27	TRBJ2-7	TGTGCCAGCAGTTCGATGGGACAGGGTAAAGGCGAGCAGTACTTC	CASSSMGQGKGEQYF
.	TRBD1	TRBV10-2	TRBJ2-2	TGCGCCAGCCGTTATGGACAGGGGGGCGCCGCGAACACCGGGGAGCTGTTTTTT	CASRYGQGGAANTGELFF
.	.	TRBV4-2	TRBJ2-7	TGTGCCAGCAGCCAAGATCCCCACCAGTACTACGAGCAGTACTTC	CASSQDPHQYYEQYF
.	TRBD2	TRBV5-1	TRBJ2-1	TGCGCCAGCAGTTCGACTAGCGCGAACTACAATGAGCAGTTCTTC	CASSSTSANYNEQFF
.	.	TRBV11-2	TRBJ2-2	TGTGCCAGCACCAGGGGCGGGGAGCTGTTTTTT	CASTRGGELFF
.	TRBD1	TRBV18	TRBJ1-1	TGTGCCAGCTCACCACGGGGAGGACAGGGTGTCAGAACTGAAGCTTTCTTT	CASSPRGGQGVRTEAFF
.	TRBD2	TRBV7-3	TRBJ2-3	TGTGCCAGCAGGAAAACTAGCGGGAGAGGAGATACGCAGTATTTT	CASRKTSGRGDTQYF
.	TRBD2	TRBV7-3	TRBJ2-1	TGTGCCAGCAGCTTAACCAGCGGGGGCCCCAATGAGCAGTTCTTC	CASSLTSGGPNEQFF
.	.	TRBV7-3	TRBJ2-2	TGTGCCAGCAGCTTAAACCCACTAGGAGCGGACGGCCAGCTGTTTTTT	CASSLNPLGADGQLFF
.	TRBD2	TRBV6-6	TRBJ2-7	TGTGCCAGCAGTCAGGGACTAGCGGGAGGCCTAAGCTCCTACGAGCAGTACTTC	CASSQGLAGGLSSYEQYF
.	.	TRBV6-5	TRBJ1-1	TGTGCCAGCAGTTACTCTGCAGTGAACACTGAAGCTTTCTTT	CASSYSAVNTEAFF
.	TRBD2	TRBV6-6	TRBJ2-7	TGTGCCAGCAGTTACGTGACTAGCGGGAGTTTCTACGAGCAGTACTTC	CASSYVTSGSFYEQYF
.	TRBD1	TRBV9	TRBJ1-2	TGTGCCAGCAGCTTCGGGACAGGGGGCTATGGCTACACCTTC	CASSFGTGGYGYTF
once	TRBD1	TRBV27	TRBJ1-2	TGTGCCAGCAGGGCGGACAGGGTAGGCTATGGCTACACCTTC	CASRADRVGYGYTF
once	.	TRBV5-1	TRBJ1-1	TGCGCCAGCAGCTTGAACCTTCTACAGGGAGGGACTGAAGCTTTCTTT	CASSLNLLQGGTEAFF